The 5 T cell receptor beta chains below were found in one sample sequenced in a study of T cell repertoires in cytomegalovirus infection. TCRdb ran MiXCR on the reads and lists one entry per CDR3 protein. The sample holds 270,000 or so distinct CDR3 sequences, over 15% seen once. Sequences were obtained from CD8+ T cells from PBMCs. The receptors derive from a human donor in good health (CMV status not recorded). Some clones in this sample may be carry-over from other donors' samples.

The chain employs TRBV11-2 and TRBJ2-2, with 7 nucleotides matching TRBD2. V lost 3 bases and J lost 6; bases outside the gene matches: 16. Germline V CDR1 and CDR2: SGHAT, FQNNGV. The CDR3 spans 18 residues. CDR3 protein: CASSFFLPGASGAGELFF. The CDR3 nucleotides read TGTGCCAGCAGCTTTTTCTTGCCCGGGGCGAGCGGGGCCGGGGAGCTGTTTTTT. The complete variable domain, with remaining parts taken from reference TRBV11-2 and TRBJ2-2, reads EAGVAQSPRYKIIEKRQSVAFWCNPISGHATLYWYQQILGQGPKLLIQFQNNGVVDDSQLPKDRFSAERLKGVDSTLKIQPAKLEDSAVYLCASSFFLPGASGAGELFFGEGSRLTVL.

This clonotype occurred many times. V usage is TRBV11-2 and J usage is TRBJ2-2, with D perhaps TRBD1 or TRBD2 (7 bases each). In germline, CDR1 is SGHAT, CDR2 FQNNGV. V was clipped by 0 bases and J by 4 bases, with 15 bases between them. The CDR3 contains 17 residues. DNA of the CDR3: TGTGCCAGCAGCTTAGATGGGAGGGGGCTTTTCACCGGGGAGCTGTTTTTT. Translating gives CASSLDGRGLFTGELFF. The complete variable domain, with remaining parts taken from reference TRBV11-2 and TRBJ2-2, reads EAGVAQSPRYKIIEKRQSVAFWCNPISGHATLYWYQQILGQGPKLLIQFQNNGVVDDSQLPKDRFSAERLKGVDSTLKIQPAKLEDSAVYLCASSLDGRGLFTGELFFGEGSRLTVL.

The chain carries TRBV6-4 and TRBJ1-5; D possibly corresponds to TRBD1 (5 bases). V gave up 5 bases and J gave up 6 bases, with 11 bases separating them. CDR1 is MRHNA, CDR2 SNTAGT, per germline. CDR3 length equals 13 residues. CDR3: CASSPGETQPQHF. The CDR3 region has the DNA TGTGCCAGCAGTCCGGGGGAGACTCAGCCCCAGCATTTT.

At least ten counts were recorded for this clonotype. The gene calls are TRBV28 and TRBJ2-3; 9 bases are a match to TRBD1. Trimming at V came to 6 bases and at J to 3 bases, leaving 4 bases not matched to a gene. This CDR3 has 14 residues. Per the germline V gene, CDR1 is MDHEN and CDR2 is SYDVKM. The CDR3 loop reads CASSFDRGTDTQYF. CDR3 nucleotides: TGTGCCAGCAGCTTTGACAGGGGGACAGATACGCAGTATTTT.

The sample holds a few counts of this clonotype. This sequence joins TRBV29-1 and TRBJ2-3, with TRBD2 matching over 9 bases. The V gene's germline CDR1 is SQVTM and CDR2 ANQGSEA. The J segment lost 2 bases and the V segment lost 4 bases, leaving 7 bases of the junction unmatched. The CDR3 contains 15 residues. CDR3 DNA: TGCAGCGTTGCTCAGCGGGGGGAGATCACAGATACGCAGTATTTT. This sequence encodes CSVAQRGEITDTQYF.